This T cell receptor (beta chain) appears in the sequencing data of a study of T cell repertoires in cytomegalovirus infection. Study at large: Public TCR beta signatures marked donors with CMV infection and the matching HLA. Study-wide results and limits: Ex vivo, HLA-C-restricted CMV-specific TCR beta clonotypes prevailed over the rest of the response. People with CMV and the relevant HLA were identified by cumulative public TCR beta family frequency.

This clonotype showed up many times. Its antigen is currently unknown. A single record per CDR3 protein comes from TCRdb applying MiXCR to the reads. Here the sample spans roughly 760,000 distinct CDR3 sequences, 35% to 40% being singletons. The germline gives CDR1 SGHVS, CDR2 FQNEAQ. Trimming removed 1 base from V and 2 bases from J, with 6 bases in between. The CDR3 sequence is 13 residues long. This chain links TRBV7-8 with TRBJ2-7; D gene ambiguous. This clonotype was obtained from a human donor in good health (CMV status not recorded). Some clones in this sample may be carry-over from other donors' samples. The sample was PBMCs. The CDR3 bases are TGTGCCAGCAGCTTAGACAGCCCCTACGAGCAGTACTTC. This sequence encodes CASSLDSPYEQYF.